These T cell receptor beta chains were read from a single sample in a study of control samples from healthy donors and cancer patients. TCRdb's table, derived via immunoSEQ multiplex PCR, lists solely in-frame clones and lacks some. The repertoire holds over 150,000 clones, approximately 94% seen once, with around 13% in the top ten. Sequenced material: PBMCs. Every receptor here comes from a man aged 55 to 69 with colorectal cancer. Both conserved end residues are part of each CDR3. A D gene is named only where the DNA matches it firmly. Size is omitted from some rows. Given values are once, few, many or a class for expanded clones.

V gene	J gene	D gene	clone size	CDR3 protein	CDR3 DNA
TRBV6-6	TRBJ1-2	.	.	CASRQPGGGYTF	TGTGCCAGCAGACAACCCGGGGGGGGCTACACCTTC
TRBV19	TRBJ2-5	TRBD2	.	CASSMVKRGGVETQYF	TGTGCCAGTAGTATGGTCAAGCGGGGGGGCGTAGAGACCCAGTACTTC
TRBV14	TRBJ1-1	.	.	CASSRIMDTEAFF	TGTGCCAGCAGCCGAATCATGGACACTGAAGCTTTCTTT
TRBV7-9	TRBJ1-4	TRBD1	.	CASSLFWLGYTGGNEKLFF	TGTGCCAGCAGCCTTTTTTGGCTCGGCTATACAGGGGGTAATGAAAAACTGTTTTTT
TRBV6-5	TRBJ2-5	.	once	CASSPDYQGTQYF	TGTGCCAGCAGTCCGGACTACCAGGGGACCCAGTACTTC
TRBV7-2	TRBJ1-5	TRBD1	few	CASSYTGDQPQHF	TGTGCCAGCAGCTACACAGGGGATCAGCCCCAGCATTTT
TRBV11-3	TRBJ1-5	TRBD1	.	CASSLVRKGTGPSQAQHF	TGTGCCAGCAGCTTAGTCCGTAAGGGGACAGGTCCGTCTCAGGCCCAGCATTTT
TRBV21-1	TRBJ1-4	.	.	CASSMQGACEKLFF	TGTGCCAGCAGCATGCAGGGGGCTTGTGAAAAACTGTTTTTT
TRBV2	TRBJ2-7	.	.	CASRIIGSGKTGTYEQYF	TGTGCCAGCAGAATTATTGGGTCAGGGAAAACCGGGACATACGAGCAGTACTTC
TRBV5-6	TRBJ2-2	TRBD2	.	CASSQTSGGKNTGELFF	TGTGCCAGCAGCCAAACTAGCGGGGGGAAGAACACCGGGGAGCTGTTTTTT
TRBV19	TRBJ1-5	.	.	CASSSNRNQPQHF	TGTGCCAGTAGTAGCAACCGCAATCAGCCCCAGCATTTT
TRBV6-5	TRBJ2-7	TRBD1	.	CASFTRQGSYEQYF	TGTGCCAGCTTTACCCGACAGGGAAGCTACGAGCAGTACTTC
TRBV5-4	TRBJ1-2	.	.	CASSLGGVGYGYTF	TGTGCCAGCAGCTTGGGGGGCGTAGGATATGGCTACACCTTC
TRBV11-3	TRBJ2-1	.	.	CASSLVGTNFQFF	TGTGCCAGCAGCTTAGTTGGGACAAATTTTCAGTTCTTC
TRBV6-5	TRBJ1-6	.	once	CASSTHRDSPLHF	TGTGCCAGCAGTACCCACAGGGACTCACCCCTCCACTTT
TRBV7-2	TRBJ1-5	.	.	CASSRAGGNQPQHF	TGTGCCAGCAGTAGAGCGGGAGGCAATCAGCCCCAGCATTTT
TRBV29-1	TRBJ2-7	.	.	CSGGGGQNYEQYF	TGCAGCGGAGGGGGGGGACAGAACTACGAGCAGTACTTC
TRBV2	TRBJ1-1	TRBD1	.	CASTGPGQDHQRVF	TGTGCCAGCACAGGACCCGGACAGGACCATCAGAGGGTCTTT
TRBV20-1	TRBJ1-1	.	.	CSASGTNTEAFF	TGCAGTGCTAGTGGCACAAACACTGAAGCTTTCTTT
TRBV7-2	TRBJ2-1	TRBD1	once	CASSPPHRGRAEQFF	TGTGCCAGCAGCCCCCCACACAGGGGGCGCGCTGAGCAGTTCTTC
TRBV10-3	TRBJ1-5	TRBD1	.	CAISESGQGAQPQHF	TGTGCCATCAGTGAGTCGGGACAGGGGGCACAGCCCCAGCATTTT
TRBV12-3/TRBV12-4	TRBJ1-2	.	.	CASSSDYGYTF	TGTGCCAGCAGTTCAGACTATGGCTACACCTTC
TRBV3-1/TRBV3-2	TRBJ1-1	TRBD1	.	CASQGVPGTEAFF	TGTGCCAGCCAGGGGGTCCCTGGGACTGAAGCTTTCTTT
TRBV2	TRBJ1-1	TRBD1	.	CASSWDRGIGTEAFF	TGTGCCAGCAGTTGGGACAGGGGAATAGGGACTGAAGCTTTCTTT
TRBV9	TRBJ1-2	.	.	CASSVGPLSSYGYTF	TGTGCCAGCAGCGTAGGCCCTCTTAGTTCCTATGGCTACACCTTC
TRBV20-1	TRBJ2-5	.	.	CSVRDQETQYF	TGCAGTGTAAGGGACCAAGAGACCCAGTACTTC
TRBV2	TRBJ1-2	TRBD1	.	CASRSGTANYGYTF	TGTGCCAGCAGATCGGGGACAGCTAACTATGGCTACACCTTC
TRBV24-1	TRBJ1-2	TRBD1	.	CATSDPGTGLYGYTF	TGTGCCACCAGTGATCCAGGGACAGGGCTCTATGGCTACACCTTC
TRBV11-2	TRBJ2-1	TRBD2	.	CASSSGVAGMTDNEQFF	TGTGCCAGCAGCTCTGGGGTAGCGGGGATGACTGACAATGAGCAGTTCTTC
TRBV4-1	TRBJ2-2	.	.	CASSQGSTGLNTGELFF	TGCGCCAGCAGCCAAGGATCAACGGGCCTGAACACCGGGGAGCTGTTTTTT
TRBV30	TRBJ1-4	.	.	CAWSSREKLFF	TGTGCCTGGAGTAGCCGTGAAAAACTGTTTTTT
TRBV7-2	TRBJ2-2	.	once	CASSLAPGLDTGELFF	TGTGCCAGCAGCTTAGCACCGGGGCTGGACACCGGGGAGCTGTTTTTT
TRBV7-2	TRBJ1-3	.	once	CASSLPGAGSGNTIYF	TGTGCCAGCAGCTTACCGGGGGCCGGCTCTGGAAACACCATATATTTT
TRBV30	TRBJ1-1	.	.	CAWSPLWAKEAFF	TGTGCCTGGAGCCCCCTGTGGGCAAAAGAAGCTTTCTTT
TRBV2	TRBJ2-3	TRBD1	.	CAILPGTERTDTQYF	TGTGCCATATTACCCGGGACAGAACGGACAGATACGCAGTATTTT
TRBV6-6	TRBJ2-7	TRBD1	.	CASSYSGQGAYEQYF	TGTGCCAGCAGTTACTCCGGACAGGGGGCCTACGAGCAGTACTTC
TRBV15	TRBJ2-7	.	.	CATSGEIVFATEQYF	TGTGCCACCAGCGGAGAGATTGTCTTTGCGACCGAGCAGTACTTC
TRBV6-5	TRBJ2-6	.	.	CASRTTASGANVLTF	TGTGCCAGCAGGACGACAGCGTCAGGGGCCAACGTCCTGACTTTC
TRBV27	TRBJ1-2	.	.	CASSSPRGGGKEVYGYTF	TGTGCCAGCAGCTCGCCTCGGGGGGGCGGTAAGGAAGTCTATGGCTACACCTTC
TRBV6-5	TRBJ2-3	.	.	CASSYSTSPSTDTQYF	TGTGCCAGCAGTTACTCAACTAGCCCCAGCACAGATACGCAGTATTTT
TRBV7-9	TRBJ2-3	.	.	CASSFPQGTDTQYF	TGTGCCAGCAGCTTTCCACAGGGCACAGATACGCAGTATTTT
TRBV3-1/TRBV3-2	TRBJ2-1	.	.	CASSHPALGYSSSYNEQFF	TGTGCCAGCAGCCATCCCGCTCTGGGATACTCGAGCTCCTACAATGAGCAGTTCTTC
TRBV5-1	TRBJ1-2	TRBD1	few	CASSSGTVYPNYGYTF	TGCGCCAGCAGCAGCGGGACAGTGTATCCTAACTATGGCTACACCTTC
TRBV5-4	TRBJ2-3	.	once	CASTMISTDTQYF	TGTGCCAGCACCATGATTAGCACAGATACGCAGTATTTT
TRBV11-2	TRBJ2-7	.	.	CASSHYEQYF	TGTGCCAGCAGCCACTACGAGCAGTACTTC
TRBV24-1	TRBJ2-1	TRBD2	.	CATSDGTSGVSYNEQFF	TGTGCCACCAGTGACGGGACTAGCGGGGTGTCCTACAATGAGCAGTTCTTC
TRBV28	TRBJ1-1	TRBD1	.	CASGWTGITEAFF	TGTGCCAGCGGATGGACAGGGATTACTGAAGCTTTCTTT
TRBV5-1	TRBJ1-1	.	.	CASRDGGTMNTEAFF	TGCGCCAGCAGGGACGGAGGGACCATGAACACTGAAGCTTTCTTT
TRBV6-6	TRBJ2-5	.	.	CASMIKGQETQYF	TGTGCCAGCATGATAAAGGGCCAAGAGACCCAGTACTTC